This TCR beta chain was identified during a study of CD8 T cells in Susac syndrome. With regard to this clonotype: Its cognate antigen is unknown.

After extraction with the RNeasy kit, about 0.5 to 1 ug of the RNA was reverse transcribed using random hexamers. TCRdb analysed the immunoSEQ multiplex PCR reads with MiXCR anew, one entry per CDR3 protein. Here the sample spans over 150,000 distinct CDR3 sequences, more than 95% being singletons. CDR1 and CDR2 from the germline V gene are MNHNY and SVGAGI (reference sequence). This CDR3 is built from 16 residues. V was pared by 8 bases and J by 3 bases, with 12 bases of the junction left unmatched. Findings of the study overall: Where Susac syndrome CD4+ T cell repertoires were concerned, no clonal expansion was evident.

This sequence originates from a human donor with Susac syndrome. Sequencing was carried out using CD4+ T cells from PBMCs. The chain combines TRBV6-6 with TRBJ2-4; 8 nucleotides line up with TRBD1. In DNA form, the CDR3 reads TGTGCCAGCGCTTCGACAGGGGTGTTTGTCAAAAACATTCAGTACTTC. It yields the protein CASASTGVFVKNIQYF.